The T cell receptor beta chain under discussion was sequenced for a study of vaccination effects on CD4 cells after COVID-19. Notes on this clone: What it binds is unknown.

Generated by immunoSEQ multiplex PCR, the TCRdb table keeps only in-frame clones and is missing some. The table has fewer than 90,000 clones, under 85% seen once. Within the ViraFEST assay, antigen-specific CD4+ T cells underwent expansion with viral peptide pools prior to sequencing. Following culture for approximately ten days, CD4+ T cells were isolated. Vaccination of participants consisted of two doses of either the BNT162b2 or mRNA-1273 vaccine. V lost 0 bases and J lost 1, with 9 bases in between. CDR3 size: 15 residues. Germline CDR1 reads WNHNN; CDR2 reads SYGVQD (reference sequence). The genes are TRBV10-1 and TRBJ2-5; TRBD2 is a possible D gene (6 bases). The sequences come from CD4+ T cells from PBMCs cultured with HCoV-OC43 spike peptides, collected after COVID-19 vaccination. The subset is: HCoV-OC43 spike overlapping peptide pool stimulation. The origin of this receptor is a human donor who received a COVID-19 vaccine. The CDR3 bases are TGCGCCAGCAGTGAGTCGTTGGAGGGCCAAGAGACCCAGTACTTC. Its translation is CASSESLEGQETQYF.